This T cell receptor beta chain was identified in a study of response to subunit inactivated influenza vaccine. About this clonotype: Its antigen is currently unknown.

TCRdb recomputed calls from the RT-PCR reads with MiXCR, one row per CDR3 protein. The sample carries 710,000 or so distinct CDR3 sequences, roughly 14% recorded once. The study's findings and limits: Authors suggested seasonal influenza vaccinations each recruit few new T cells.

The TCR comes from a middle-aged man who received an inactivated influenza vaccine. Sequenced material: PBMCs from blood, taken about 11 days after vaccination.

CDR3 amino acids: CASSLGMSRNTIYF. CDR3 DNA sequence: TGTGCCAGCAGCTTAGGGATGAGCCGAAACACCATATATTTT. The J gene is TRBJ1-3, the V gene TRBV13; D gene ambiguous. The CDR3 is 14 amino acids. V lost 0 bases and J 5 bases, leaving 8 bases between the germline ends. The germline V gene encodes CDR1 PRHDT and CDR2 FYEKMQ (reference sequence).